Shown below are 13 T cell receptor beta chains from a single sample sequenced in a study of cytomegalovirus exposure and HLA in healthy donors. Method: immunoSEQ multiplex PCR; TCRdb's copy keeps in-frame clones and lacks some. Of 100,000 to 150,000 clones in the sample, about nine tenths were seen once. Sequencing input: PBMCs. The receptors shown here come from a young woman in good health and CMV-seronegative.

The chain links TRBV28 to TRBJ2-7; D is unclear. Per germline, CDR1 MDHEN and CDR2 SYDVKM. This CDR3 has 14 amino acids. Trimming took off 2 bases at V and 2 bases at J, with 10 bases between the two ends. This chain's CDR3 is CASSLAQVPYEQYF. CDR3 DNA: TGTGCCAGCAGTTTAGCCCAGGTCCCCTACGAGCAGTACTTC.

The J gene is TRBJ2-3, the V gene TRBV28; tentative D call: TRBD2 (6 bases). V was clipped by 3 bases and J by 4 bases, with 8 bases between them. Germline V gene sequence: CDR1 MDHEN, CDR2 SYDVKM. The CDR3 is 13 residues long. Here the CDR3 reads CASSFRESDTQYF. The CDR3 region has the DNA TGTGCCAGCAGTTTCCGGGAGTCAGATACGCAGTATTTT.

V gene TRBV29-1 combines with J gene TRBJ1-2; 7 nucleotides line up with TRBD1. CDR1 is SQVTM, CDR2 ANQGSEA, per germline. The length of the CDR3 is 13 residues. Trimming at V came to 6 bases and at J to 0 bases, leaving 4 bases not matched to a gene. The DNA of the CDR3 is TGCAGCGTGTTGACAGGGACTAACTATGGCTACACCTTC. Amino acids: CSVLTGTNYGYTF.

CDR3 in amino acids: CASRGPGYTF. CDR3 sequence (DNA): TGTGCCAGCCGAGGGCCCGGCTACACCTTC. The V gene is TRBV2, the J gene TRBJ1-2; D is ambiguous. V was clipped by 8 bases and J by 8 bases, with 9 bases between them. Germline CDR1 SNHLY, CDR2 FYNNEI. The CDR3 totals 10 residues. The whole variable domain, remainder taken from reference TRBV2 and TRBJ1-2, is EPEVTQTPSHQVTQMGQEVILRCVPISNHLYFYWYRQILGQKVEFLVSFYNNEISEKSEIFDDQFSVERPDGSNFTLKIRSTKLEDSAMYFCASRGPGYTFGSGTRLTVV.

This clone turned up a few times. The chain employs TRBV5-4 and TRBJ1-2, with 9 bases fitting TRBD1. The CDR3 is made up of 15 amino acids. Trimming took 1 base from V and 6 from J; bases not matched to a gene: 7. Germline CDR1 reads SGHNT; CDR2 reads YYREEE (reference sequence). The CDR3 is CASSLRGTGRNGYTF. CDR3 DNA: TGTGCCAGCAGCTTGAGGGGGACAGGGAGAAATGGCTACACCTTC.

The chain is built from TRBV27 and TRBJ2-1; possibly TRBD2 for D (7 bases). Germline V gene sequence: CDR1 MNHEY, CDR2 SMNVEV (reference sequence). V was pared by 0 bases and J by 8 bases, with 14 bases between. The CDR3 length is 15 residues. CDR3 sequence: CASSLSFGGLDEQFF. CDR3 DNA sequence: TGTGCCAGCAGTTTATCGTTCGGGGGGCTGGATGAGCAGTTCTTC.

The chain has TRBV2 and TRBJ1-5; 8 nucleotides line up with TRBD1. V was pared by 5 bases and J by 7 bases, with 7 bases of the junction left unmatched. CDR3 length equals 14 residues. Looked up from germline, CDR1 is SNHLY and CDR2 is FYNNEI. The chain's CDR3 is CASSRQGAEQPQHF. The CDR3 region has the DNA TGTGCCAGCAGTCGGCAGGGGGCCGAACAGCCCCAGCATTTT.

The rearrangement joins TRBV30 to TRBJ1-3; the match to TRBD1 covers 8 bases. CDR3 length: 15 residues. CDR1 is GTSNPN and CDR2 is SVGIG in the germline V gene (reference sequence). V trimming: 0 bases; J trimming: 4 bases; junction bases outside the gene matches: 5. In DNA, the CDR3 is TGTGCCTGGAGTGTCCGGACAGGGTCGGGAAACACCATATATTTT. This codes for CAWSVRTGSGNTIYF. The full variable domain, its missing parts supplied by reference TRBV30 and TRBJ1-3, is SQTIHQWPATLVQPVGSPLSLECTVEGTSNPNLYWYRQAAGRGLQLLFYSVGIGQISSEVPQNLSASRPQDRQFILSSKKLLLSDSGFYLCAWSVRTGSGNTIYFGEGSWLTVV.

Only a few counts were recorded for this clone. This chain connects TRBV19 to TRBJ2-2, with TRBD2 matching over 11 bases. CDR3 length: 16 amino acids. Germline CDR1 LNHDA, CDR2 SQIVND (reference sequence). With 1 base clipped from V and 7 bases from J, the junction kept 5 bases outside the gene matches. For the CDR3, the DNA is TGTGCCAGTAGTATAGTACTAGCGGGAGTCGGCGGGGAGCTGTTTTTT. Protein sequence: CASSIVLAGVGGELFF.

The V gene is TRBV4-2, the J gene TRBJ2-7; TRBD2 agrees at 7 bases. The trim removed 1 base at V and 0 bases at J, leaving 6 bases unmatched. The CDR3 extends over 16 amino acids. Germline CDR1 reads LGHNA; CDR2 reads YNFKEQ. CDR3 DNA sequence: TGTGCCAGCAGCCAAGTAGCCAGCGGGGCCTCCTACGAGCAGTACTTC. Translation gives CASSQVASGASYEQYF.

The chain combines TRBV4-2 with TRBJ2-4; TRBD2 matches at 8 bases. The CDR3 has 19 amino acids. Germline CDR1 and CDR2: LGHNA and YNFKEQ. The ends lost 0 bases at V and 0 bases at J; junction bases unmatched: 10. CDR3 in DNA: TGTGCCAGCAGCCAAGATAGAACTAGCGGAGGACTAGCCAAAAACATTCAGTACTTC. Its protein is CASSQDRTSGGLAKNIQYF.

This chain connects TRBV19 to TRBJ2-2; 7 nucleotides agree with TRBD2. This CDR3 has 18 amino acids. Germline loops: CDR1 LNHDA, CDR2 SQIVND (reference sequence). After removal of 6 bases from V and 2 bases from J, the junction contained 15 bases not matched to a gene. In nucleotides, the CDR3 is TGTGCCAGTAGGAAAGAGCTAGCGGCTTACCGAAACACCGGGGAGCTGTTTTTT. This sequence encodes CASRKELAAYRNTGELFF.

The DNA of the CDR3 is TGTGCCAGCAGTGAAGAGTGGCTAGCGGCCGGAGAGACCCAGTACTTC. This gives the protein CASSEEWLAAGETQYF. The V and J genes are TRBV2 and TRBJ2-5; 7 nucleotides line up with TRBD2. Trimming took 1 base from V and 4 from J; bases not matched to a gene: 9. Per the germline V gene, CDR1 is SNHLY and CDR2 is FYNNEI. The CDR3 consists of 16 residues.